This entry is about one T cell receptor beta chain. Sequencing used immunoSEQ multiplex PCR; TCRdb keeps in-frame clones, though not all of them. This sample carries 50,000 to 75,000 clones, approximately 79% of them seen once, and the ten largest clones take over 20%. The sample belongs to a study of blood T cell repertoires in COVID-19. The sequenced sample was peripheral blood. This TCR was recovered from a woman of 80 years or more with active or convalescent COVID-19.

The CDR3 reads CASSQSGQGHYGYTF. The CDR3 DNA follows: TGTGCCAGCAGCCAGTCGGGACAGGGTCACTATGGCTACACCTTC. The chain recombines TRBV14 with TRBJ1-2; 9 nucleotides line up with TRBD1. Germline V lookup: CDR1 SGHDN, CDR2 FVKESK. J lost 3 bases, V lost 3 bases, and 5 bases had no gene match. The CDR3 runs to 15 residues.